This T cell receptor (beta chain) is from a study of T cells in Graves' hyperthyroidism and ophthalmopathy. Study information: Upon initial diagnosis and before any treatment, peripheral blood was collected.

This CDR3 contains 15 residues. Between the trimmed V and J ends, which lost 1 base and 5 bases, there was a span of 14 bases. Germline-derived CDR1 and CDR2 are LGHDT and YNNKEL (reference sequence). Amplification of TCR beta CDR3 regions was performed using RNA transcripts as template. First-round RT-PCR with HTBI primers amplified the TCR CDR3 region. TCRdb re-called the multiplex PCR reads with MiXCR, one entry per CDR3 protein. Of about 560,000 distinct CDR3 sequences listed, 14% are singletons. This clonotype was counted ten times or more. Sequencing was carried out using blood. The TCR originated in a woman in her thirties or forties with Graves' hyperthyroidism. V and J are TRBV3-1 and TRBJ1-2; a weak D match, TRBD1 (6 bases). The CDR3 spells CASSQAGGAGYGYTF. In nucleotides, the CDR3 is TGTGCCAGCAGCCAAGCGGGGGGCGCAGGGTATGGCTACACCTTC. Combining the CDR3 with reference TRBV3-1 and TRBJ1-2 gives the whole variable domain DTAVSQTPKYLVTQMGNDKSIKCEQNLGHDTMYWYKQDSKKFLKIMFSYNNKELIINETVPNRFSPKSPDKAHLNLHINSLELGDSAVYFCASSQAGGAGYGYTFGSGTRLTVV.